The clone carrying this TCR beta chain was counted many times. Its target is unknown. It is unclear where the CDR3 begins or ends on the DNA, so no DNA is shown, and the CDR3 is as TCRdb lists it. The data derive from a study of T cells in Graves' hyperthyroidism and ophthalmopathy. Study as a whole: Once the initial diagnosis was made, peripheral blood was obtained before any treatment. Study-wide results and caveats: The blood repertoire included most of the expanded thyroid clonotypes above 0.001.

When hyperthyroidism was first diagnosed, the blood sample was taken, preceding any ophthalmopathy symptoms. Source material for PBMCs was 10 ml fresh peripheral blood. The CDR3 spans 18 residues, counting both ends. Researchers amplified the TCR beta CDR3 regions from RNA transcripts. The TCR CDR3 first-round RT-PCR relied on the HTBI primer set. A single record per CDR3 protein comes from TCRdb applying MiXCR to the multiplex PCR reads. The sample includes a few hundred thousand distinct CDR3 sequences, less than 15% seen only once; the top ten take approximately 12%. Sequenced material: blood. The sequence was obtained from a woman in her 40s with Graves' hyperthyroidism that later progressed to Graves' ophthalmopathy. The rearrangement uses TRBV12-3 or TRBV12-4 and TRBJ2-2; TRBD2 is taken as the D call from the table, unchecked against the DNA. CDR3 amino acids: CASSSSARLPLTTGELFF.